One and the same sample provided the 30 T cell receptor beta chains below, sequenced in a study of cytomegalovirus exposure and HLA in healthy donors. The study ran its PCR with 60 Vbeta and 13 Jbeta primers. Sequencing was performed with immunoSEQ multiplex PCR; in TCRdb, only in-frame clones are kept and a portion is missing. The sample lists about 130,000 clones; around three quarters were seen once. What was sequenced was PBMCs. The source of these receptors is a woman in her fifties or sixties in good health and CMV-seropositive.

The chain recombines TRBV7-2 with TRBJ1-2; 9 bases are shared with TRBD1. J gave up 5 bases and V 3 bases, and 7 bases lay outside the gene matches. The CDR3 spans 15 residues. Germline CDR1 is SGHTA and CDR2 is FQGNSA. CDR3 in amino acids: CASSFGTGYTYGYTF. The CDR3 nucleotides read TGTGCCAGCAGCTTCGGGACAGGGTACACTTATGGCTACACCTTC.

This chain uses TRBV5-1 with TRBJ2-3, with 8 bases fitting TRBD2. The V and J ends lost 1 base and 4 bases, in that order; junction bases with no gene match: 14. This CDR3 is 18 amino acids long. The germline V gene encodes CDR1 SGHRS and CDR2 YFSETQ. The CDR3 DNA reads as TGCGCCAGCAGCTTGTGGCCCGGGATTAGCGGGGCCTCAGATACGCAGTATTTT. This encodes CASSLWPGISGASDTQYF.

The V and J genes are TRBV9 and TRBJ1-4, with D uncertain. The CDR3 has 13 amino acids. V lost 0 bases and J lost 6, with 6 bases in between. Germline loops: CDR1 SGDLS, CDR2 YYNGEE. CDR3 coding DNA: TGTGCCAGCAGCGTAGAACAACATGAAAAACTGTTTTTT. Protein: CASSVEQHEKLFF.

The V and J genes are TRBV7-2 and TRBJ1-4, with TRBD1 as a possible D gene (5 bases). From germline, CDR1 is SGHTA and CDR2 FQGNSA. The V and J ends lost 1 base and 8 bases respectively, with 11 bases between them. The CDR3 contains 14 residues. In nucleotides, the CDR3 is TGTGCCAGCAGCTTAGAAGGGGCGTGGGAAAAACTGTTTTTT. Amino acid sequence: CASSLEGAWEKLFF.

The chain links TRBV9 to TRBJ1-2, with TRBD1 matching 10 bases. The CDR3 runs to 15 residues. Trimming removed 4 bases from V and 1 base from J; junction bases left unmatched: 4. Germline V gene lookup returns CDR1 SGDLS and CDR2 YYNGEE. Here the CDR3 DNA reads TGTGCCAGCAGCCCAGGACAGGGGGATAACTATGGCTACACCTTC. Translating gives CASSPGQGDNYGYTF.

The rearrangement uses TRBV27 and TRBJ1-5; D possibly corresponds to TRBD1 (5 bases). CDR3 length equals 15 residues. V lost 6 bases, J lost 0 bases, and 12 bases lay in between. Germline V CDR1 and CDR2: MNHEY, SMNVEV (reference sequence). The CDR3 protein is CASSQDIPSNQPQHF. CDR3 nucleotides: TGTGCCAGCAGCCAGGACATCCCTAGCAATCAGCCCCAGCATTTT.

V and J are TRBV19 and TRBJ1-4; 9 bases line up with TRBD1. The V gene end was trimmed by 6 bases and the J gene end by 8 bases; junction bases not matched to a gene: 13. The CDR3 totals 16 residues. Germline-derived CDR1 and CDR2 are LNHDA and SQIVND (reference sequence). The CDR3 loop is CASSQPGTGLWEKLFF. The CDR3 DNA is TGTGCCAGTAGCCAACCTGGGACAGGGCTTTGGGAAAAACTGTTTTTT.

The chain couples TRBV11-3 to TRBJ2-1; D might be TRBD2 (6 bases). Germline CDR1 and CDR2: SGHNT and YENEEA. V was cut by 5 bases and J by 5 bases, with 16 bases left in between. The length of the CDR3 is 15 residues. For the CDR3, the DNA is TGTGCCAGCAGCAGGCCCGGGGGAAACGACAATGAGCAGTTCTTC. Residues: CASSRPGGNDNEQFF.

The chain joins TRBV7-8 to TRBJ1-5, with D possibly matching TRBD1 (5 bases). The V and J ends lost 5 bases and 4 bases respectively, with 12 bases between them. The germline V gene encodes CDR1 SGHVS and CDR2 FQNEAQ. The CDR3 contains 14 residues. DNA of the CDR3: TGTGCCAGCAGCCGGGGGGTGGGTAATCAGCCCCAGCATTTT. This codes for CASSRGVGNQPQHF.

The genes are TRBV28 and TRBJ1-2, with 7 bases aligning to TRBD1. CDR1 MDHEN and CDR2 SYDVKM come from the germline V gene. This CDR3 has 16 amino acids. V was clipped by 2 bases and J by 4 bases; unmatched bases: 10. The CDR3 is CASSLGGTEPIYGYTF. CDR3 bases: TGTGCCAGCAGTTTAGGGGGGACAGAGCCTATCTATGGCTACACCTTC.

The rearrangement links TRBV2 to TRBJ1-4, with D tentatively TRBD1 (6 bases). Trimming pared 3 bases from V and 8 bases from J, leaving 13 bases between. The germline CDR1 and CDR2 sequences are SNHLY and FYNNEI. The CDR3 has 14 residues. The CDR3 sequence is CASSDLGHPEKLFF. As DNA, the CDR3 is TGTGCCAGCAGTGATTTGGGACACCCGGAAAAACTGTTTTTT.

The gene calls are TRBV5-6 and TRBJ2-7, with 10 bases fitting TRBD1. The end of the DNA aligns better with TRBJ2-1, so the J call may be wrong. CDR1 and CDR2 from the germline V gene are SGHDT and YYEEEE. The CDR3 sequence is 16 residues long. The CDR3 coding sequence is TGTGCCAGCAGCTCCAAGGGGACAGGGGCGGGCAATGAGCAGTTCTTC. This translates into CASSSKGTGAGNEQFF.

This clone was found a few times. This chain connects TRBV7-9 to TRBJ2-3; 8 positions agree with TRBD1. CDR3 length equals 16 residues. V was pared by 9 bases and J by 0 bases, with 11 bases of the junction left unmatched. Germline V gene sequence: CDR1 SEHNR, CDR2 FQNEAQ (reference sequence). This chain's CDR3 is CARRGTGHPSTDTQYF. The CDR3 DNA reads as TGTGCCAGAAGGGGGACAGGTCATCCTAGCACAGATACGCAGTATTTT. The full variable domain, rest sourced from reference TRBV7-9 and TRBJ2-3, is DTGVSQNPRHKITKRGQNVTFRCDPISEHNRLYWYRQTLGQGPEFLTYFQNEAQLEKSRLLSDRFSAERPKGSFSTLEIQRTEQGDSAMYLCARRGTGHPSTDTQYFGPGTRLTVL.

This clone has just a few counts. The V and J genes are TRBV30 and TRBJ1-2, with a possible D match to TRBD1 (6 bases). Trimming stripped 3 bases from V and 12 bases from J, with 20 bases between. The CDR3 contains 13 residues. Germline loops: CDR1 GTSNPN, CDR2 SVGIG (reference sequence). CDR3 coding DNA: TGTGCCTGGAGGGAAGGGGGGGGAAGGGGTAACACCTTC. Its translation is CAWREGGGRGNTF.

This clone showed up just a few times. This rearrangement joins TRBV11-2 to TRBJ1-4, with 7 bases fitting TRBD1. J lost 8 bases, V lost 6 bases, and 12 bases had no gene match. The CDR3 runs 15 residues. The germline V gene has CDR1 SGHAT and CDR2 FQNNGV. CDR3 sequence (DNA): TGTGCCAGCAGACAAGGACAGGTTCGTAAGGAAAAACTGTTTTTT. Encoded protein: CASRQGQVRKEKLFF.

CDR3 nucleotide sequence: TGTGCCAGCAGCTCTCGAGGGAGATTGAGGACTGAAGCTTTCTTT. Translated, it gives CASSSRGRLRTEAFF. The rearrangement links TRBV11-2 to TRBJ1-1; D uncertain. Trimming took off 4 bases at V and 5 bases at J, with 17 bases between the two ends. Germline V CDR1 and CDR2: SGHAT, FQNNGV. The CDR3 sequence is 15 residues long.

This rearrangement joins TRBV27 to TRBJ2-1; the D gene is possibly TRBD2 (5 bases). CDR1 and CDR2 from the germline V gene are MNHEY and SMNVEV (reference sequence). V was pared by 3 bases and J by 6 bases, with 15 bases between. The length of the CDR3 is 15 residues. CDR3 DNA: TGTGCCAGCAGTTTTCCCGGGATTGGGATCAATGAGCAGTTCTTC. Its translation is CASSFPGIGINEQFF.

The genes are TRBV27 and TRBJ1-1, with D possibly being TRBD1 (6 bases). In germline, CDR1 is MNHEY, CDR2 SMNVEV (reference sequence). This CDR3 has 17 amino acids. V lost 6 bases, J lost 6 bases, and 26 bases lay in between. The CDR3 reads CASRGLAGGGKTAEAFF. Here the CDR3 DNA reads TGTGCCAGCAGGGGGTTGGCGGGTGGGGGCAAGACTGCTGAAGCTTTCTTT.

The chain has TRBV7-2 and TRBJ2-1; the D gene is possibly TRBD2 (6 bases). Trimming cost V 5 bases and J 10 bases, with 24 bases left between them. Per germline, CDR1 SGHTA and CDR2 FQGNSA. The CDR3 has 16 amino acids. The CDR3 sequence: CASSDPGLALVVEQFF. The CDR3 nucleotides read TGTGCCAGCAGCGACCCTGGGCTAGCGCTGGTGGTGGAGCAGTTCTTC.

Written as DNA, the CDR3 is TGTGCCAGCAGCTCAGGCTTAGGCAGACACAATCAGCCCCAGCATTTT. Translated: CASSSGLGRHNQPQHF. The rearrangement uses TRBV7-8 and TRBJ1-5; D not resolved. The V and J ends lost 4 bases and 3 bases respectively, with 16 bases between them. The CDR3 spans 16 residues. Germline V gives CDR1 SGHVS, CDR2 FQNEAQ.

This CDR3 reads CASINSGTSNYEQYF. The CDR3 DNA follows: TGTGCCAGCATCAACTCCGGGACTTCGAACTACGAGCAGTACTTC. The chain joins TRBV6-5 to TRBJ2-7, with D perhaps matching TRBD2 (6 bases). Germline V lookup: CDR1 MNHEY, CDR2 SVGAGI. V was pared by 7 bases and J by 3 bases, with 19 bases between. The CDR3 contains 15 residues.

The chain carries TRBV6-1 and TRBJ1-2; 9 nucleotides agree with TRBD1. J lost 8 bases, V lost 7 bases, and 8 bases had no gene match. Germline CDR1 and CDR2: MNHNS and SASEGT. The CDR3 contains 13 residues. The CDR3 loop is CASIPGQGGGYTF. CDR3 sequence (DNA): TGTGCCAGCATACCGGGACAGGGAGGCGGCTACACCTTC.

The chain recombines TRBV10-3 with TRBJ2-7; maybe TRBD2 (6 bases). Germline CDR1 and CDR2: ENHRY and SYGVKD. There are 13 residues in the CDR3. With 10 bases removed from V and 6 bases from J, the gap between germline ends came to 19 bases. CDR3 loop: CATRGPTPSEQYF. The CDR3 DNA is TGTGCCACGCGGGGACCAACTCCCTCCGAGCAGTACTTC.

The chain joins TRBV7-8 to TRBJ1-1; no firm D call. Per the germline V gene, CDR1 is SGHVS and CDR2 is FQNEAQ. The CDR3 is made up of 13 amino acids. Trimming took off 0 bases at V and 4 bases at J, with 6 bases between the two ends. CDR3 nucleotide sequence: TGTGCCAGCAGCTTAGCCCAGGCCACTGAAGCTTTCTTT. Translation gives CASSLAQATEAFF. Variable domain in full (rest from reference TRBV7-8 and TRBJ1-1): GAGVSQSPRYKVAKRGQDVALRCDPISGHVSLFWYQQALGQGPEFLTYFQNEAQLDKSGLPSDRFFAERPEGSVSTLKIQRTQQEDSAVYLCASSLAQATEAFFGQGTRLTVV.

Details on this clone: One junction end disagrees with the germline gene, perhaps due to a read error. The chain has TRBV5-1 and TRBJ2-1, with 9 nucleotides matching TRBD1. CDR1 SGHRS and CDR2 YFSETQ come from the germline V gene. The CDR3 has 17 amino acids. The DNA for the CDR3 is TGCGCCAGCAGCTCACACTTCGGACAGGGGTTCCGCAATGGGCAGTTCTTC. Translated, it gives CASSSHFGQGFRNGQFF.

CDR3 DNA sequence: TGTGCCAGCAGTTTAAAGGACAGACCAACCATTTATGGCTACACCTTC. Its protein is CASSLKDRPTIYGYTF. This chain uses TRBV27 with TRBJ1-2; TRBD1 is a possible D gene (6 bases). CDR3 length: 16 residues. The V gene lost 2 bases and the J gene lost 5 bases, with 18 bases spanning the gap. CDR1 and CDR2 from the germline V gene are MNHEY and SMNVEV (reference sequence).

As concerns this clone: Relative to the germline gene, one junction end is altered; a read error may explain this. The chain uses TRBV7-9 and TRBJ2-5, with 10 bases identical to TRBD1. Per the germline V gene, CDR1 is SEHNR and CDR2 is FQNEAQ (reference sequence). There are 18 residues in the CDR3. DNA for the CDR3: TGTTCCAGCAGCACAACCAACCTTCCCGACAGGGGGCCTGAGACCCAGTACTTC. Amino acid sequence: CSSSTTNLPDRGPETQYF.

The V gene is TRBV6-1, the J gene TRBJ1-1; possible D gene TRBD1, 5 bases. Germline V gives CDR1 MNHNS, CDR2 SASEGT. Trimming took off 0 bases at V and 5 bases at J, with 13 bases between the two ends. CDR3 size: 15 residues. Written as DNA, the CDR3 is TGTGCCAGCAGTGAAGCGAGCAGGGTGCGTACTGAAGCTTTCTTT. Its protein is CASSEASRVRTEAFF.

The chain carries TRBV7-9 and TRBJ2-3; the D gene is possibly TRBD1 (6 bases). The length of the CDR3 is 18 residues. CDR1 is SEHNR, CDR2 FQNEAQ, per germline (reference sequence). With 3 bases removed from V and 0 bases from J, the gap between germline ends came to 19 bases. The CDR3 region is CASSFQSSGVTSTDTQYF. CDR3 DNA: TGTGCCAGCAGCTTCCAAAGCTCAGGGGTAACTAGCACAGATACGCAGTATTTT.

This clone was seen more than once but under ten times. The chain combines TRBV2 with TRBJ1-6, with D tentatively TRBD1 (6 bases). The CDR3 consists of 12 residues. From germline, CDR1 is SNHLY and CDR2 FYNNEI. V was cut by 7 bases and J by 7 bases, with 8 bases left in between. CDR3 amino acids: CASIQGNSPLHF. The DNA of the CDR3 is TGTGCCAGCATCCAGGGGAATTCACCCCTCCACTTT.